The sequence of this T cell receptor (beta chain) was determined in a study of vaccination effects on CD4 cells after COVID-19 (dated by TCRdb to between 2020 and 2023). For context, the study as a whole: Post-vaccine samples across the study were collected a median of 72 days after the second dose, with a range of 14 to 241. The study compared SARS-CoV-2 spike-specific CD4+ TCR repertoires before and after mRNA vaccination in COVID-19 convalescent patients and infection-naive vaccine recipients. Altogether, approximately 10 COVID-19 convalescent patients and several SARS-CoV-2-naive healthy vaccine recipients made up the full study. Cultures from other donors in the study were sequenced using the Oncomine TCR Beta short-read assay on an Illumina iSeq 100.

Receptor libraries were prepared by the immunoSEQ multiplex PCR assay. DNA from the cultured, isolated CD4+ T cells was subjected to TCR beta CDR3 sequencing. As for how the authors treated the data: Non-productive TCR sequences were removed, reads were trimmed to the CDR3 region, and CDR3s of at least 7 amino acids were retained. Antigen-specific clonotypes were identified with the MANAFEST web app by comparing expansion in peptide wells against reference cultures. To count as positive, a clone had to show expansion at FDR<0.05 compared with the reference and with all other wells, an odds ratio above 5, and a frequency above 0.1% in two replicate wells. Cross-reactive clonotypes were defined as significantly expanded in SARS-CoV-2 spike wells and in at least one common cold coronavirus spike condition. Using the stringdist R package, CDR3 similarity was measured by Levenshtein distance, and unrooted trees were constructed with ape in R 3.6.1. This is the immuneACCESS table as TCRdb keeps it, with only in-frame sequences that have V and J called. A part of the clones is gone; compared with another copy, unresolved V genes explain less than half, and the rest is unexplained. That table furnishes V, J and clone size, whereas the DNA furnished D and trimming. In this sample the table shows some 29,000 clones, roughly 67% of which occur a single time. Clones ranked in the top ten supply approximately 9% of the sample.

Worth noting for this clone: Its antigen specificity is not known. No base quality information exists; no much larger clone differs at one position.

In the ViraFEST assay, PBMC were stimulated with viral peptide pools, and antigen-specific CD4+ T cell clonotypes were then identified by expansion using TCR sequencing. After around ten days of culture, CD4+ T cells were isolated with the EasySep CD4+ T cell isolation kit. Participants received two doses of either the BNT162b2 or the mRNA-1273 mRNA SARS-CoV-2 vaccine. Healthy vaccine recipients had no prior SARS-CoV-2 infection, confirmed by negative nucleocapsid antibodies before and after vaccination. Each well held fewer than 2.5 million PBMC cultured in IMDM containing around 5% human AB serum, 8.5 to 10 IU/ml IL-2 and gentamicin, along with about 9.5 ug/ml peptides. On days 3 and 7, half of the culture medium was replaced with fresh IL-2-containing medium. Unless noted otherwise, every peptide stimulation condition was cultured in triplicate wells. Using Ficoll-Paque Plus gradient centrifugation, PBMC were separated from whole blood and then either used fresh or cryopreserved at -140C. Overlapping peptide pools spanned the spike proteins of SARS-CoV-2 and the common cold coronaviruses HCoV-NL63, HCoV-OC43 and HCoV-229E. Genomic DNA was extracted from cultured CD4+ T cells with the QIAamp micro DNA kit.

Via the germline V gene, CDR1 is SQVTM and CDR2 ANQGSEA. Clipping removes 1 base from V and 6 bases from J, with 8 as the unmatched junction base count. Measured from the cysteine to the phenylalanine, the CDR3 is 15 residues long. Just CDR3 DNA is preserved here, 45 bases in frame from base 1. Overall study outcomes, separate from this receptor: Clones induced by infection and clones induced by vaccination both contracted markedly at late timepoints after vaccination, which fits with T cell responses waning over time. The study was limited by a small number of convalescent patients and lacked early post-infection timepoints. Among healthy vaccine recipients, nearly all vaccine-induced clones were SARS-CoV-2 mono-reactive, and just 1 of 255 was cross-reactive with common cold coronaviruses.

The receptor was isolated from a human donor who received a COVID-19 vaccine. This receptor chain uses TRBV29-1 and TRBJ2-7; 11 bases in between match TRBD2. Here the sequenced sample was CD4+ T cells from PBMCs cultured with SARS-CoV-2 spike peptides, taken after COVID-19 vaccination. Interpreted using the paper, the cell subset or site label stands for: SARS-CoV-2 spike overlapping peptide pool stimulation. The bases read TGCAGCGTTGAAGGGGAAGGGACTAGCGGTATCGAGCAGTACTTC. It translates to CSVEGEGTSGIEQYF.